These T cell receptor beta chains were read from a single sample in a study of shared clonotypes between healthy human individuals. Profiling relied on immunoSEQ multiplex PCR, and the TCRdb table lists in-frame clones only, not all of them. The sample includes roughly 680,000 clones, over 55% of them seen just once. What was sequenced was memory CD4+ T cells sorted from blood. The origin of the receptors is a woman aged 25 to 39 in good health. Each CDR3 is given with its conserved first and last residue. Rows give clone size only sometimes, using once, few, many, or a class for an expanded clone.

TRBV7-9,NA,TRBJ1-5,CASSLSTVSPQHF
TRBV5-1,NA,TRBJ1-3,CASRHSDSGNTIYF
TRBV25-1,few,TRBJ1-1,CASSQGTSNTEAFF
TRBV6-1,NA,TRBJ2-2,CASSGASGSLAGELFF
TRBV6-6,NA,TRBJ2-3,CASSLGGAGVADTQYF
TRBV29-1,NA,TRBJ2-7,CSVSPGTSPGSYEQYF
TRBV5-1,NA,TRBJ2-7,CASSLVVGNRPVEQYF
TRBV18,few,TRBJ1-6,CASSPQGANSPLHF
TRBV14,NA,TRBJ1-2,CASSQEGQGKNGYTF
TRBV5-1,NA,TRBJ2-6,CASSLEPSSGANVLTF
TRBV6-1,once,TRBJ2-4,CASTHREIAKNIQYF
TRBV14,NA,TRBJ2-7,CASSQNVFYEQYF
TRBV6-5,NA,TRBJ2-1,CASRIYDEQFF
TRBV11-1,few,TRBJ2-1,CASSSGTSGSSDNEQFF
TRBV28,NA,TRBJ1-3,CASSPPGGSGNTIYF
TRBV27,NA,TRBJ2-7,CASSSPRDPRFEQYF
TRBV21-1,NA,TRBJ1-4,CASSKAQGTTNEKLFF
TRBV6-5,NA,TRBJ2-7,CASSYQGQFYEQYF
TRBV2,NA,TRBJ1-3,CASTTPTGGSGNTIYF
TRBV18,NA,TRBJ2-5,CASSRDVPGGETQYF
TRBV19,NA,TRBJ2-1,CASSIQGEDIAGGPGEQFF
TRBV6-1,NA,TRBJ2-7,CASSDGTLHEQYF
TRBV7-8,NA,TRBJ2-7,CASSWLDSESYEQYF
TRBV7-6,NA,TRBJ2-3,CASSLDGPSSTDTQYF
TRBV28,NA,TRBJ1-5,CASSLGPGLNQPQHF
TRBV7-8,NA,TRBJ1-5,CASSLRGQPQHF
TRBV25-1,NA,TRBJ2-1,CASSRRTSAANEQFF
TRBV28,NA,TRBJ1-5,CASSFQTVVGKDQPQHF
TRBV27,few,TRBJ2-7,CASSVNYEQYF
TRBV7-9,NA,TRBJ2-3,CASRKSYTEGQTDTQYF
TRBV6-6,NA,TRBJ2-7,CASTGAAYEQYF
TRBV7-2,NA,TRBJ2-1,CASSLGLAGYNEQFF
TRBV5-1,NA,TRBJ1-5,CASSEAGTENNQPQHF
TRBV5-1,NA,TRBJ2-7,CASSLAERLAGAYEQYF
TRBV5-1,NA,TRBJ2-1,CASSADSSGYNEQFF
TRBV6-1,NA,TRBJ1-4,CASSEVLLGGSEKLFF
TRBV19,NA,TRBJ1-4,CASSTNRNEKLFF
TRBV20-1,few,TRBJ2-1,CSASKQFF
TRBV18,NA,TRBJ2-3,CASSEGDTQYF
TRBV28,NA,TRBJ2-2,CASREGGQRNTGELFF
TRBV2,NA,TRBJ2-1,CASWGRGGLAGQYNEQFF
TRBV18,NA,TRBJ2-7,CASSPRQGASHEQYF
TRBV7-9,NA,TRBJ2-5,CASSAGLAYQETQYF
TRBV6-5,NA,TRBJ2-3,CASSYRGLAGATQYF
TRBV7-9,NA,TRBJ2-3,CASSLRKRETDTQYF
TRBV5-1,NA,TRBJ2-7,CASSLETGLAYEQYF
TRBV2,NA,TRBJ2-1,CASGTRASYNEQFF
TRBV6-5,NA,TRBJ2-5,CASNRGQDGLGQYF
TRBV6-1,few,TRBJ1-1,CASSERPATEAFF
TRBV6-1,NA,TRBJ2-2,CASSEQAGASGELFF
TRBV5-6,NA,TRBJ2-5,CASSLYGTQYF
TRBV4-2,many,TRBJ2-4,CASSQDIKGTNIQYF